Here is one TCR beta chain with its context. This clonotype was seen only a few times. The antigen it binds to is not known. Qualities for individual bases were not recorded, and no much larger clone is one base off. Explained via the paper, the treatment or condition label denotes: allogeneic hematopoietic cell transplantation with graft depleted of TCRalphabeta T cells and CD19 B cells. TCRalphabeta/CD19-depleted allogeneic hematopoietic cell grafts were given to the transplant recipients, all of whom were children. CDR1 and CDR2 (MNHEY, SMNVEV) derive from the germline V gene (reference sequence). The CDR3 holds 13 amino acids from the cysteine to the phenylalanine. The entry retains the CDR3 DNA only, 39 bases that are in frame from base 1. V sheds 2 bases and J sheds 8 bases, leaving 10 bases between their ends. The data were taken from a study of T-cell reconstitution after alpha-beta-depleted transplantation in children listed by TCRdb under 2016. Some background on the complete study: Using TCR repertoire profiling, the study quantitatively followed how T-cell immune reconstitution unfolded in children after TCRalphabeta/CD19-depleted allogeneic hematopoietic cell transplantation.

Libraries were prepared through PCR. Reads for this sample came from an Illumina HiSeq 2500. Molecular barcoding was employed in the preparation of TCR libraries, with unique molecular identifiers being used to normalize TCRbeta repertoire quantification. The public reads were quality trimmed at Q25 with fastp and then assembled into clones with MiXCR by TCRdb, keeping productive beta chains. Here each entry gathers all rows of one CDR3 protein and keeps the most common genes and DNA. Present in this sample are about 980,000 distinct CDR3 sequences, roughly 29% of which were seen just once. The ten largest clonotypes hold roughly 27% of the sample. The paper as a whole reports these results and caveats: The apparently early alphabetaT-cell count recovery about two months after transplant was reportedly dependent on only several hundred rapidly expanded clones derived from non-depleted graft cells. In some patients, the high TCRbeta diversity seen at day 60 was put down to recipient T cells and intrathymic progenitors that had survived conditioning. Over subsequent months, a decline in hyperexpanded clone frequencies was noted, and after one year, T-cell counts and TCRbeta diversity were mostly ascribed to newly produced T cells.

The chain is encoded by TRBV27 joined to TRBJ2-1, with the D gene uncertain. This TCR was recovered from a boy under three years old who had a stem cell transplant for SCID, so the T cells may come from the graft donor. Sample: PBMCs, mostly from graft donor cells, taken 360 days after TCRalphabeta/CD19-depleted stem cell transplant. The CDR3 protein: CASSLERGYEQFF. The DNA is as follows: TGTGCCAGCAGTTTAGAACGAGGCTATGAGCAGTTCTTC.